The 25 T cell receptor beta chains listed next were all sequenced from one sample in a study of blood T cell repertoires in COVID-19. Sequencing was performed with immunoSEQ multiplex PCR; in TCRdb, only in-frame clones are kept and a portion is missing. The sample lists roughly 240,000 clones; around 86% were seen once. The sample was peripheral blood. These receptors were taken from a woman over 75 with COVID-19, enrolled during active disease.

This chain connects TRBV6-6 to TRBJ2-1; TRBD2 matches at 14 bases. The CDR3 loop spans 16 amino acids. Unmatched junction bases numbered 8, after V lost 5 bases and J lost 8 bases. The germline gives CDR1 MNHNY, CDR2 SVGAGI (reference sequence). The CDR3 DNA follows: TGTGCCAGCAGTCCCACGACTAGCGGGGGGGCCCATGAGCAGTTCTTC. This translates into CASSPTTSGGAHEQFF.

The chain uses TRBV28 and TRBJ1-2, with 10 bases lining up with TRBD1. From germline, CDR1 is MDHEN and CDR2 SYDVKM. The junction had 5 bases not matched to a gene; V was cut back by 3 bases and J by 7 bases. CDR3 length equals 14 residues. The CDR3 DNA is TGTGCCAGCAGTTTTGGACAGGGGGATATTGGCTACACCTTC. It translates to CASSFGQGDIGYTF.

The rearrangement uses TRBV5-6 and TRBJ2-5, with 9 bases fitting TRBD1. The CDR3 has 13 residues. CDR1 is SGHDT, CDR2 YYEEEE, per germline. The trim removed 4 bases at V and 5 bases at J, leaving 3 bases unmatched. The CDR3 region has the DNA TGTGCCAGCAGCCTACAGGGGGCTGAGACCCAGTACTTC. Amino acid sequence: CASSLQGAETQYF. The full variable domain, in which reference TRBV5-6 and TRBJ2-5 provide the parts outside the CDR3, is DAGVTQSPTHLIKTRGQQVTLRCSPKSGHDTVSWYQQALGQGPQFIFQYYEEEERQRGNFPDRFSGHQFPNYSSELNVNALLLGDSALYLCASSLQGAETQYFGPGTRLLVL.

This sequence joins TRBV10-1 and TRBJ2-6; weak D call: TRBD1 (5 bases). Per the germline V gene, CDR1 is WNHNN and CDR2 is SYGVQD (reference sequence). This CDR3 has 19 amino acids. V dropped 0 bases and J dropped 0 bases, with 15 bases sitting between them. CDR3 sequence: CASSESIGHPLSGANVLTF. CDR3 nucleotides: TGCGCCAGCAGTGAGTCGATCGGACACCCCCTCTCTGGGGCCAACGTCCTGACTTTC.

The chain has TRBV5-6 and TRBJ2-3; TRBD1 matches at 7 bases. Germline CDR1 reads SGHDT; CDR2 reads YYEEEE. V was pared by 4 bases and J by 4 bases, with 9 bases of the junction left unmatched. The CDR3 is made up of 15 amino acids. The CDR3 loop reads CASSLSDRPPDTQYF. In DNA, the CDR3 is TGTGCCAGCAGCCTTTCGGACAGGCCCCCAGATACGCAGTATTTT.

This clone has only one observation. The rearrangement joins TRBV10-2 to TRBJ1-6, with D possibly being TRBD1 (6 bases). This CDR3 has 13 residues. Trimming took 8 bases from V and 4 from J, leaving 9 bases between them. The germline V gene encodes CDR1 WSHSY and CDR2 SAAADI. The CDR3 is CASQDSYNSPLHF. DNA for the CDR3: TGCGCCAGCCAGGACAGTTATAATTCACCCCTCCACTTT.

This clone was observed a handful of times. The rearrangement links TRBV18 to TRBJ1-1; maybe TRBD1 (6 bases). This CDR3 is 15 amino acids long. Germline-derived CDR1 and CDR2 are KGHSH and LQKENI. Trimming pared 2 bases from V and 7 bases from J, leaving 17 bases between. The CDR3 region is CASSPNLSGAIEAFF. The CDR3 DNA sequence: TGTGCCAGCTCACCAAATCTGTCAGGGGCCATTGAAGCTTTCTTT.

The rearrangement uses TRBV5-1 and TRBJ2-3; 9 bases agree with TRBD2. Germline V gene data show CDR1 as SGHRS and CDR2 as YFSETQ. The CDR3 loop spans 16 amino acids. V dropped 2 bases and J dropped 3; count of bases not matched to a gene: 7. The CDR3 here is CASSFQAAGGTDTQYF. The DNA for the CDR3 is TGCGCCAGCAGCTTCCAGGCAGCGGGGGGTACAGATACGCAGTATTTT.

This chain joins TRBV3-1 (or the pseudogene TRBV3-2) and TRBJ1-2; 9 bases line up with TRBD1. The CDR3 has 18 residues. Losses at the gene ends were 4 bases for V and 5 bases for J; bases not matched to a gene: 17. Germline lookup yields CDR1 LGHDT and CDR2 YNNKEL (reference sequence). CDR3 protein: CASSPRDLLQGAGYGYTF. The CDR3 DNA reads TGTGCCAGCAGCCCACGAGACCTTCTACAGGGGGCGGGGTATGGCTACACCTTC.

About this clone itself: At one boundary the junction diverges from the germline segment, which might be a read error. The chain recombines TRBV7-9 with TRBJ1-2; 9 positions agree with TRBD1. Germline V gene data show CDR1 as SEHNR and CDR2 as FQNEAQ (reference sequence). This CDR3 region has 13 residues. CDR3 bases: TGTGCCAGCAGCCCCGGGGACAGGGCAACTCAGAGCTTC. Its translation: CASSPGDRATQSF.

The rearrangement joins TRBV21-1 to TRBJ2-1; the table gives TRBD1 as D, unverified against the DNA. TRBV21-1 is shown as a pseudogene. The CDR3 extends over 19 amino acids. The CDR3 sequence is CASSIVRLQGLTWVNEQFF. For the CDR3, the DNA is TGTGCCAGCAGCATCGTACGGTTGCAGGGCCTTACGTGGGTCAATGAGCAGTTCTTC.

This chain joins TRBV7-8 and TRBJ1-5, with 8 nucleotides matching TRBD1. V gave up 5 bases and J gave up 2 bases; unmatched junction bases: 11. CDR3 length equals 17 residues. The germline V gene encodes CDR1 SGHVS and CDR2 FQNEAQ. CDR3: CASSPQGQGLRNQPQHF. CDR3 DNA: TGTGCCAGCAGCCCCCAAGGACAGGGCTTGCGCAATCAGCCCCAGCATTTT. The full variable domain, in which reference TRBV7-8 and TRBJ1-5 provide the parts outside the CDR3, is GAGVSQSPRYKVAKRGQDVALRCDPISGHVSLFWYQQALGQGPEFLTYFQNEAQLDKSGLPSDRFFAERPEGSVSTLKIQRTQQEDSAVYLCASSPQGQGLRNQPQHFGDGTRLSIL.

The rearrangement links TRBV7-2 to TRBJ1-1, with unresolved D. Germline V gene sequence: CDR1 SGHTA, CDR2 FQGNSA. Trimming left V 2 bases short and J 6 bases short, with 13 bases between. There are 14 residues in the CDR3. This CDR3 reads CASSLLSVRPEAFF. CDR3 in DNA: TGTGCCAGCAGCTTATTATCAGTTCGCCCTGAAGCTTTCTTT.

The V call is TRBV27, the J call TRBJ2-2, with TRBD2 matching over 13 bases. There are 20 residues in the CDR3. With 1 base clipped from V and 0 bases from J, the junction kept 8 bases outside the gene matches. In germline, CDR1 is MNHEY, CDR2 SMNVEV (reference sequence). CDR3 nucleotides: TGTGCCAGCAGTTTATACCCCTCGACTAGCGGGAGGACGAACACCGGGGAGCTGTTTTTT. Encoded protein: CASSLYPSTSGRTNTGELFF.

This clone appeared a few times. The V and J genes are TRBV19 and TRBJ2-2; 7 bases line up with TRBD1. V shed 7 bases and J 3 bases; nucleotides not matched to a gene: 14. CDR1 LNHDA and CDR2 SQIVND come from the germline V gene (reference sequence). The CDR3 length is 17 residues. DNA of the CDR3: TGTGCCAGTACCCCCCGAAAGCGACAGGGCTACACCGGGGAGCTGTTTTTT. Amino acids: CASTPRKRQGYTGELFF.

The gene calls are TRBV19 and TRBJ1-3; D ambiguous. The V gene lost 5 bases and the J gene lost 0 bases, with 11 bases spanning the gap. The CDR3 loop spans 15 amino acids. Germline loops: CDR1 LNHDA, CDR2 SQIVND (reference sequence). CDR3 sequence reads: CASSPLASSGNTIYF. CDR3 nucleotides: TGTGCCAGTAGTCCGCTAGCTAGCTCTGGAAACACCATATATTTT.

The table lists this clone with a count of one. This rearrangement joins TRBV7-8 to TRBJ1-2; 12 nucleotides agree with TRBD1. V dropped 7 bases and J dropped 6; count of bases not matched to a gene: 6. The germline V gene has CDR1 SGHVS and CDR2 FQNEAQ. CDR3 length equals 14 residues. The CDR3 protein is CASTPGQGANGYTF. The CDR3 coding sequence is TGTGCCAGCACCCCGGGACAGGGGGCAAATGGCTACACCTTC.

This clone showed up just a few times. The chain carries TRBV7-2 and TRBJ1-2, with 7 bases aligning to TRBD1. V lost 4 bases to trimming and J lost 3 bases; unmatched junction nucleotides: 8. Germline CDR1 and CDR2: SGHTA and FQGNSA. CDR3 length: 15 residues. The CDR3 here is CASSSDSGTDYGYTF. Here the CDR3 DNA reads TGTGCCAGCAGCTCAGATTCCGGGACAGACTATGGCTACACCTTC. The whole variable domain, remainder taken from reference TRBV7-2 and TRBJ1-2, is GAGVSQSPSNKVTEKGKDVELRCDPISGHTALYWYRQSLGQGLEFLIYFQGNSAPDKSGLPSDRFSAERTGGSVSTLTIQRTQQEDSAVYLCASSSDSGTDYGYTFGSGTRLTVV.

This clone has only one observation. The V call is TRBV6-2 or TRBV6-3, the J call TRBJ2-7, with D perhaps TRBD1 (6 bases). There are 13 residues in the CDR3. Trimming removed 3 bases at V and 3 bases at J, with 9 bases between. Per germline, CDR1 MNHEY and CDR2 SVGEGT. The CDR3 spells CASSYQTGYEQYF. For the CDR3, the DNA is TGTGCCAGCAGTTATCAGACAGGCTACGAGCAGTACTTC.

J is TRBJ2-1 and V is TRBV28; D may be TRBD2 (6 bases). Germline-derived CDR1 and CDR2 are MDHEN and SYDVKM. V lost 8 bases and J 1 base, leaving 15 bases between the germline ends. The CDR3 length is 15 residues. CDR3 DNA: TGTGCCAGCGCTAGTACGGGGGAGTCCTACAATGAGCAGTTCTTC. Residues: CASASTGESYNEQFF.

The chain employs TRBV27 and TRBJ2-3, with 11 positions matching TRBD1. Germline V gene lookup returns CDR1 MNHEY and CDR2 SMNVEV (reference sequence). The CDR3 is made up of 16 amino acids. V shed 2 bases, J shed 3 bases, and the junction held 4 bases outside the gene matches. CDR3 nucleotide sequence: TGTGCCAGCAGTTTAAGGGACAGGGGGTCGACAGATACGCAGTATTTT. Its translation is CASSLRDRGSTDTQYF.

The chain is built from TRBV19 and TRBJ1-6; the D is unclear. Germline CDR1 LNHDA, CDR2 SQIVND (reference sequence). V was shortened by 5 bases and J by 1 base, with 9 bases between the two germline ends. The CDR3 is 15 residues long. As DNA, the CDR3 is TGTGCCAGTAGTGACTCGGAGTCCTATAATTCACCCCTCCACTTT. This translates into CASSDSESYNSPLHF.

This clone was seen only a few times. The J gene is TRBJ2-1, the V gene TRBV10-3, with 12 bases matching TRBD1. This CDR3 is 12 amino acids long. The J segment lost 9 bases and the V segment lost 8 bases, leaving 2 bases of the junction unmatched. CDR1 and CDR2 (germline): ENHRY, SYGVKD. This CDR3 reads CAIGTGGIEQFF. CDR3 bases: TGTGCCATCGGGACAGGGGGCATTGAGCAGTTCTTC.

The genes are TRBV7-6 and TRBJ1-4, with 12 bases lining up with TRBD1. After removal of 4 bases from V and 4 bases from J, the junction contained 10 bases not matched to a gene. The CDR3 loop spans 18 amino acids. The germline CDR1 and CDR2 sequences are SGHVS and FNYEAQ. CDR3 nucleotides: TGTGCCAGCAGCTATGGTCCCGGGACAGGGGGCAGTAATGAAAAACTGTTTTTT. Translated: CASSYGPGTGGSNEKLFF.

V usage is TRBV12-3 or TRBV12-4 and J usage is TRBJ1-6; D gene uncertain. The V end was cut by 3 bases, the J end by 9 bases, with 9 bases between. The length of the CDR3 is 13 residues. The CDR3 reads CASSFREGSPLHF. The CDR3, as DNA: TGTGCCAGCAGTTTCCGGGAGGGTTCACCCCTCCACTTT.